This entry lists 18 T cell receptor beta chains sequenced from one sample in a study of blood T cell repertoires in COVID-19. Assay: immunoSEQ multiplex PCR; the TCRdb copy retains only in-frame clones and omits some. The sample contains roughly 400,000 clones, roughly 90% of which appear only once. The sample was PBMCs or T cells enriched from blood (not recorded which). All receptors come from a woman aged 18-29 years who had been exposed to COVID-19.

This chain uses TRBV6-5 with TRBJ1-5, with D perhaps matching TRBD1 (5 bases). This CDR3 has 13 amino acids. V lost 7 bases and J 2 bases, leaving 9 bases between the germline ends. Per the germline V gene, CDR1 is MNHEY and CDR2 is SVGAGI. CDR3 region: CASIPGRNQPQHF. In DNA form, the CDR3 reads TGTGCCAGCATTCCAGGGCGCAATCAGCCCCAGCATTTT.

This clone was found a few times. V and J are TRBV7-9 and TRBJ1-1; D is uncertain. The V gene's germline CDR1 is SEHNR and CDR2 FQNEAQ (reference sequence). This CDR3 is built from 13 residues. Trimming removed 5 bases at V and 5 bases at J, with 12 bases between. The CDR3 here is CASSPPGPTEAFF. For the CDR3, the DNA is TGTGCCAGCAGCCCCCCTGGGCCAACTGAAGCTTTCTTT.

The chain links TRBV10-3 to TRBJ2-2, with 10 nucleotides matching TRBD2. The CDR3 has 16 residues. V gave up 6 bases and J gave up 4 bases; unmatched junction bases: 8. Germline lookup yields CDR1 ENHRY and CDR2 SYGVKD. The CDR3 DNA sequence: TGTGCCATCAGCCCCGGGCTAGCGGGAGCCACCGGGGAGCTGTTTTTT. Protein: CAISPGLAGATGELFF.

The CDR3 DNA sequence: TGTGCCAGCAGCGTACAGGGGTACACTGAAGCTTTCTTT. This codes for CASSVQGYTEAFF. J is TRBJ1-1 and V is TRBV2; 7 bases align to TRBD1. CDR1 and CDR2 (germline): SNHLY, FYNNEI. This CDR3 contains 13 residues. V lost 6 bases and J lost 3; bases outside the gene matches: 4.

The V call is TRBV10-2, the J call TRBJ1-3; D gene uncertain. The CDR3 is 13 residues long. In germline, CDR1 is WSHSY, CDR2 SAAADI. Trimming took off 7 bases at V and 12 bases at J, with 19 bases between the two ends. CDR3 in DNA: TGCGCCAGCACTCCTGGAGGGCCGGGCGGCATATATTTT. Residues: CASTPGGPGGIYF.

The rearrangement joins TRBV7-2 to TRBJ1-6; D is undetermined. CDR1 and CDR2 from the germline V gene are SGHTA and FQGNSA. This CDR3 has 13 amino acids. V lost 0 bases and J 7 bases, leaving 4 bases between the germline ends. CDR3 region: CASSLASNSPLHF. The CDR3 nucleotides are TGTGCCAGCAGCTTAGCATCGAATTCACCCCTCCACTTT.

The chain carries TRBV20-1 and TRBJ2-7; possible D gene TRBD1, 6 bases. CDR1 and CDR2 (germline): DFQATT, SNEGSKA (reference sequence). The CDR3 covers 14 residues. V dropped 3 bases and J dropped 2 bases, with 14 bases sitting between them. CDR3 in amino acids: CSASRAQGPYEQYF. CDR3 DNA sequence: TGCAGTGCTAGTAGGGCACAGGGACCCTACGAGCAGTACTTC.

The V gene is TRBV15, the J gene TRBJ1-2, with D uncertain. V was shortened by 0 bases and J by 4 bases, with 12 bases between the two germline ends. The CDR3 is 15 amino acids. Germline V gene data show CDR1 as LNHNV and CDR2 as YYDKDF (reference sequence). CDR3 coding DNA: TGTGCCACCAGCAGAGAGAGGGAATCGTCCTATGGCTACACCTTC. Its protein product is CATSRERESSYGYTF. Complete variable domain (other parts from reference TRBV15 and TRBJ1-2): DAMVIQNPRYQVTQFGKPVTLSCSQTLNHNVMYWYQQKSSQAPKLLFHYYDKDFNNEADTPDNFQSRRPNTSFCFLDIRSPGLGDTAMYLCATSRERESSYGYTFGSGTRLTVV.

Only a few counts were recorded for this clone. This rearrangement joins TRBV7-9 to TRBJ2-7, with D possibly matching TRBD2 (5 bases). V was shortened by 10 bases and J by 7 bases, with 17 bases between the two germline ends. Germline values: CDR1 SEHNR, CDR2 FQNEAQ (reference sequence). This CDR3 is built from 12 residues. The CDR3: CATLHRGNEQYF. The CDR3 DNA is TGTGCCACACTACACCGGGGAAATGAGCAGTACTTC. Drawing the rest from reference TRBV7-9 and TRBJ2-7, the complete variable domain is DTGVSQNPRHKITKRGQNVTFRCDPISEHNRLYWYRQTLGQGPEFLTYFQNEAQLEKSRLLSDRFSAERPKGSFSTLEIQRTEQGDSAMYLCATLHRGNEQYFGPGTRLTVT.

The chain joins TRBV28 to TRBJ2-1, with 7 bases lining up with TRBD1. Germline CDR1 and CDR2: MDHEN and SYDVKM. This CDR3 is built from 14 residues. J was trimmed by 2 bases and V by 5 bases; bases with no gene match: 3. The CDR3 loop is CASSTGVPYNEQFF. DNA for the CDR3: TGTGCCAGCAGTACAGGGGTCCCCTACAATGAGCAGTTCTTC.

The chain couples TRBV28 to TRBJ1-4; 7 nucleotides agree with TRBD1. V lost 4 bases to trimming and J lost 4 bases; unmatched junction nucleotides: 3. The CDR3 length is 14 residues. CDR1 is MDHEN and CDR2 is SYDVKM in the germline V gene. The CDR3, as DNA: TGTGCCAGCAGTTCGTACAGGGGTAATGAAAAACTGTTTTTT. It yields the protein CASSSYRGNEKLFF. The entire variable domain, with the rest obtained from reference TRBV28 and TRBJ1-4, is as follows: DVKVTQSSRYLVKRTGEKVFLECVQDMDHENMFWYRQDPGLGLRLIYFSYDVKMKEKGDIPEGYSVSREKKERFSLILESASTNQTSMYLCASSSYRGNEKLFFGSGTQLSVL.

V usage is TRBV6-5 and J usage is TRBJ2-7; 9 bases align to TRBD1. The junction had 7 bases not matched to a gene; V was cut back by 7 bases and J by 0 bases. Germline V gives CDR1 MNHEY, CDR2 SVGAGI. This CDR3 is built from 15 residues. The CDR3 sequence is CASTKGTGLSYEQYF. Written as DNA, the CDR3 is TGTGCCAGCACCAAGGGGACAGGGCTCTCCTACGAGCAGTACTTC.

The J gene is TRBJ1-6, the V gene TRBV5-1, with no clear D. V lost 0 bases and J 0 bases, leaving 7 bases between the germline ends. This CDR3 has 16 amino acids. Germline V gene data show CDR1 as SGHRS and CDR2 as YFSETQ. The DNA of the CDR3 is TGCGCCAGCAGCTTGGCGAGTGGCTCCTATAATTCACCCCTCCACTTT. Translation: CASSLASGSYNSPLHF.

The genes are TRBV19 and TRBJ1-5; 8 bases match TRBD1. The CDR3 extends over 15 amino acids. After removal of 4 bases from V and 3 bases from J, the junction contained 5 bases not matched to a gene. Germline lookup yields CDR1 LNHDA and CDR2 SQIVND (reference sequence). CDR3 loop: CASSTQGGVNQPQHF. In DNA form, the CDR3 reads TGTGCCAGTAGTACACAGGGGGGCGTCAATCAGCCCCAGCATTTT.

V is TRBV28 and J is TRBJ2-2, with TRBD2 matching over 8 bases. The germline CDR1 and CDR2 sequences are MDHEN and SYDVKM. The CDR3 covers 14 residues. Trimming removed 11 bases from V and 0 bases from J; junction bases left unmatched: 5. DNA of the CDR3: TGTGCCGGTCGGGGGGGTGCGAACACCGGGGAGCTGTTTTTT. Its protein is CAGRGGANTGELFF.

Comment on this clone: The identical CDR3 is also encoded by other nucleotide sequences in the sample. The chain recombines TRBV19 with TRBJ2-1; D not certain. V was cut by 1 base and J by 0 bases, with 7 bases left in between. The length of the CDR3 is 15 residues. CDR1 is LNHDA, CDR2 SQIVND, per germline (reference sequence). CDR3 in DNA: TGTGCCAGTAGTATAGCGCCCAGCTCCTACAATGAGCAGTTCTTC. Protein product: CASSIAPSSYNEQFF.

The rearrangement links TRBV7-9 to TRBJ1-1; no definite D call. V was pared by 9 bases and J by 6 bases, with 8 bases between. The germline gives CDR1 SEHNR, CDR2 FQNEAQ (reference sequence). The CDR3 loop spans 10 amino acids. The CDR3 loop reads CASAGPEAFF. The CDR3, as DNA: TGTGCCAGTGCCGGTCCTGAAGCTTTCTTT.

The chain links TRBV28 to TRBJ2-5, with 13 bases matching TRBD2. The junction had 5 bases not matched to a gene; V was cut back by 6 bases and J by 4 bases. This CDR3 spans 15 amino acids. Germline assignment: CDR1 MDHEN and CDR2 SYDVKM. The CDR3 DNA reads TGTGCCAGCAGCTTCCGGACTAGCGGGAGAGAGACCCAGTACTTC. It yields the protein CASSFRTSGRETQYF.